The 5 T cell receptor beta chains reported below all come from one sample, sequenced in a study of STAT5B mutations in CD4+ large granular lymphocyte leukemia. Measured with immunoSEQ multiplex PCR; TCRdb has only the in-frame clones, and not every one. In the table there are 25,000 to 30,000 clones, 70% to 75% of which are singletons. The sequenced material came from CD4+ T cells from blood buffy coats. These receptors came from a human donor in good health.

This clone showed up just once. V and J are TRBV2 and TRBJ2-1, with unresolved D. This CDR3 comprises 15 residues. V was clipped by 0 bases and J by 9 bases, with 15 bases between them. Germline V gives CDR1 SNHLY, CDR2 FYNNEI. The CDR3 sequence: CASSEARGPKLEQFF. The CDR3 bases are TGTGCCAGCAGTGAAGCAAGAGGACCCAAACTTGAGCAGTTCTTC.

Notes on this clone: An end of the junction differs from the germline gene, which may be a read error. This sequence joins TRBV14 and TRBJ2-7; a weak D match, TRBD2 (6 bases). The CDR3 extends over 16 amino acids. Per germline, CDR1 SGHDN and CDR2 FVKESK. The DNA of the CDR3 is TGTGCCAGCAGCCAAGATCTTGGAACAGGAGGGTACGGGCAGTACTTC. Translated: CASSQDLGTGGYGQYF.

J is TRBJ2-3 and V is TRBV5-8, with D tentatively TRBD1 or TRBD2 (5 bases each). CDR3 length: 14 amino acids. Per the germline V gene, CDR1 is SGHTS and CDR2 is YDEGEE. Trimming removed 1 base from V and 5 bases from J, with 11 bases in between. The CDR3 DNA sequence: TGTGCCAGCAGCTTGTTATTTGGGGGAGATACGCAGTATTTT. This translates into CASSLLFGGDTQYF.

This clone was picked up a small number of times. The chain joins TRBV2 to TRBJ1-1, with D uncertain. This CDR3 comprises 11 residues. Germline CDR1 and CDR2: SNHLY and FYNNEI. Trimming cost V 6 bases and J 3 bases, with 5 bases left between them. Here the CDR3 reads CASSLDTEAFF. CDR3 coding DNA: TGTGCCAGCAGCCTCGACACTGAAGCTTTCTTT.

J is TRBJ2-7 and V is TRBV6-1; no reliable D call. V was clipped by 4 bases and J by 7 bases, with 11 bases between them. CDR1 is MNHNS and CDR2 is SASEGT in the germline V gene. The CDR3 is 12 residues long. The CDR3 loop is CASSGFGWEQYF. The CDR3 DNA follows: TGTGCCAGCAGTGGTTTCGGGTGGGAGCAGTACTTC.